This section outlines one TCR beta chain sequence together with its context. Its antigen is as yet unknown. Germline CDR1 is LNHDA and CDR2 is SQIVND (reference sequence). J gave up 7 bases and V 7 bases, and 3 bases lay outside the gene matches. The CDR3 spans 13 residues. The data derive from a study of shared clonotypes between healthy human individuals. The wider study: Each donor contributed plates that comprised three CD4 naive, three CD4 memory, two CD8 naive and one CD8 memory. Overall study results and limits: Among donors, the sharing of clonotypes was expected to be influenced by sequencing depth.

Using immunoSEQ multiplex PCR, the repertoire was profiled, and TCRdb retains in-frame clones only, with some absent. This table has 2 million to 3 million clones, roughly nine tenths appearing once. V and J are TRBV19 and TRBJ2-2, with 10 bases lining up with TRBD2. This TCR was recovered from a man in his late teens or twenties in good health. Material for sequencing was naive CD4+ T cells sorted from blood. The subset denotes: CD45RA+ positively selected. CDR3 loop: CASKREGGGELFF. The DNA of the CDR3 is TGTGCCAGTAAGCGGGAGGGCGGCGGGGAGCTGTTTTTT.